This T cell receptor (beta chain) was obtained from a study of shared clonotypes between healthy human individuals. General study points: Among non-shared clonotypes, generation probabilities were lower than among those shared by all four donors. Genetic and exposure-history diversity was limited by the small donor number. Blood was the sole source, and tissue repertoires probably differ.

This clone was observed a single time. Its antigen remains unidentified. Germline trimming cut 6 bases from V and 7 bases from J; bases unmatched to any gene: 3. The germline CDR1 and CDR2 sequences are SQVTM and ANQGSEA. This CDR3 has 12 residues. Naive-designated CD8 cells lacked CD45RO, were positively enriched for CCR7, and omitted terminally differentiated effector memory CD45RA+ cells. TCRdb's table, derived via immunoSEQ multiplex PCR, lists solely in-frame clones and lacks some. The profile shows around 1.9 million clones, just over 90% of them singletons. The sample consisted of naive CD8+ T cells from PBMCs. The clonotype was recovered from a man aged 18 to 29 in good health. Some clones in this sample may be carry-over from other donors' samples. The chain couples TRBV29-1 to TRBJ2-2; TRBD1 aligns across 9 bases. CDR3 residues: CSVGTGLGELFF. The CDR3 nucleotides are TGCAGCGTCGGGACAGGGCTCGGGGAGCTGTTTTTT.